This T cell receptor beta chain is from a study of CD8 T cells in Susac syndrome. Whole-study context: When blood was drawn, patients with Susac syndrome were on intravenous immunoglobulin alone, on corticosteroids, or therapy-naive. Overall study findings and caveats: The number of individuals included in the study's TCR sequencing and HLA analysis was acknowledged as relatively small. Clonal expansion was missing from Susac syndrome CD4+ T cell repertoires.

V was pared by 4 bases and J by 2 bases, with 12 bases between. The CDR3 runs 14 residues. Germline-derived CDR1 and CDR2 are SGHRS and YFSETQ. With random hexamers, about 0.5 to 1 ug RNA was reverse transcribed. TCRdb recomputed calls from the immunoSEQ multiplex PCR reads with MiXCR, one row per CDR3 protein. The sample consists of roughly 150,000 distinct CDR3 sequences, approximately 94% of them appearing once. CD8+ and CD4+ T cells taken from blood had their TCR beta sequenced. Details on this clonotype: Its antigen is unidentified.

Sequencing was done on a sample of CD4+ T cells from PBMCs. This sequence was found in a human donor with Susac syndrome. This chain uses TRBV5-1 with TRBJ1-2, with a tentative D call TRBD1 (6 bases). The chain's CDR3 is CASSREGQNYGYTF. The CDR3 bases are TGCGCCAGCAGCCGGGAAGGACAGAACTATGGCTACACCTTC.